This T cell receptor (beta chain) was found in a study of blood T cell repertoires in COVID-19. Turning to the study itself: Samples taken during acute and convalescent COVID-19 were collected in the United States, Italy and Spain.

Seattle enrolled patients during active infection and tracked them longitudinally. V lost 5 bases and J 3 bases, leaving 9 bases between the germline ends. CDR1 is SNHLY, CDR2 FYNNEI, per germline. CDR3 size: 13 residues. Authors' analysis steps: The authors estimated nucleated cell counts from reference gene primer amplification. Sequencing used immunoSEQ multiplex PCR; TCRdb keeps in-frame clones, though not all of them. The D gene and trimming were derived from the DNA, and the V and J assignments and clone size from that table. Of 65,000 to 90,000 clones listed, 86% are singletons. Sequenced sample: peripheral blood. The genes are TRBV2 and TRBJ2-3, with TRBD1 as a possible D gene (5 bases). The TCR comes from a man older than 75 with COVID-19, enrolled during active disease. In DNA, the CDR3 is TGTGCCAGCAGTTTTACAGGTACAGATACGCAGTATTTT. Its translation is CASSFTGTDTQYF.